This TCR beta chain was sequenced for a study of T-cell memory formation after mild COVID-19. Study-level findings and limits: Second-wave clones reaching peak frequency on day 37 lacked confirmed SARS-CoV-2 specificity. There were some responding clones in pre-infection memory, which suggested that cross-reactive memory had joined.

On this clonotype: Its antigen is currently unknown.

In germline, CDR1 is MNHEY, CDR2 SMNVEV (reference sequence). This CDR3 contains 14 residues. The ends lost 7 bases at V and 2 bases at J; junction bases unmatched: 5. 5'RACE primed at constant segments yielded TCR alpha and TCR beta cDNA libraries bearing sample barcodes and UMIs. MiXCR, applied by TCRdb to the 5' RACE reads, yields one record per CDR3 protein. Of under 350,000 distinct CDR3 sequences listed, around 15% were seen once; the top ten hold 20% to 25%. This sequence was found in a man between 18 and 29 years old who had mild COVID-19 (a few samples of this study predate the infection). Cell type and time point are not known. V and J are TRBV27 and TRBJ2-3; 8 positions agree with TRBD1. The sample was PBMCs or a T cell subset sorted from them (not recorded which). The CDR3 region is CASTADRDTDTQYF. The CDR3 DNA reads as TGTGCCAGCACTGCGGACAGGGACACAGATACGCAGTATTTT.